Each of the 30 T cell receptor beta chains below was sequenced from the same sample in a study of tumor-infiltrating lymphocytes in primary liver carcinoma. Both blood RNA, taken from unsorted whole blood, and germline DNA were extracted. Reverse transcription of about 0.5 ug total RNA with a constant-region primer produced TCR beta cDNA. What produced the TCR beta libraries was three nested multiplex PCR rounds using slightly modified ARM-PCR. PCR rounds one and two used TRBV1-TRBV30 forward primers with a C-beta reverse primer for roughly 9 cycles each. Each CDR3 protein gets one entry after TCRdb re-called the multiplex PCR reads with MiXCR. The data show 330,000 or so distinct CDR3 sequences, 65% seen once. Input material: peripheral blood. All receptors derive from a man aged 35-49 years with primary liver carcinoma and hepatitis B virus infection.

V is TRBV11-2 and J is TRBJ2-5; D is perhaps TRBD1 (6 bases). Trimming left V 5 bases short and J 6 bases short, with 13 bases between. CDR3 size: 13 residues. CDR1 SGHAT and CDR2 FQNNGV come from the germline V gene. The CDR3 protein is CASSRRGSKTQYF. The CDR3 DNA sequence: TGTGCCAGCAGCCGAAGGGGGAGTAAGACCCAGTACTTC.

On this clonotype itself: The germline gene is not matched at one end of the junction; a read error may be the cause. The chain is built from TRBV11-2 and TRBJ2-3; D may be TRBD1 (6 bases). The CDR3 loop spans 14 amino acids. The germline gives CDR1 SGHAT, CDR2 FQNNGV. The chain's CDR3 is CTSSLGTIADTQYF. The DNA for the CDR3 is TGTACCAGCAGCTTAGGGACAATAGCAGATACGCAGTATTTT.

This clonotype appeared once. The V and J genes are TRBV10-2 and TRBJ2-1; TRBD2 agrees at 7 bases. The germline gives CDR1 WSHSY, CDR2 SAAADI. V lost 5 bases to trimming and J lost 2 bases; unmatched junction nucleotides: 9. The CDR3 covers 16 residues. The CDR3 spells CASSYPSSGAYNEQFF. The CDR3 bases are TGCGCCAGCAGTTATCCGTCTAGCGGCGCCTACAATGAGCAGTTCTTC.

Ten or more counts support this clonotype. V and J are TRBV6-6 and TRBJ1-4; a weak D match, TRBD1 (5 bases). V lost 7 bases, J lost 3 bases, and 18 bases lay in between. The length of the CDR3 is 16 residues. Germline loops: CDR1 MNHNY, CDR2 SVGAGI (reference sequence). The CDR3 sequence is CASTSAFDRANEKLFF. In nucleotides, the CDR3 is TGTGCCAGCACTAGCGCCTTTGACAGAGCTAATGAAAAACTGTTTTTT.

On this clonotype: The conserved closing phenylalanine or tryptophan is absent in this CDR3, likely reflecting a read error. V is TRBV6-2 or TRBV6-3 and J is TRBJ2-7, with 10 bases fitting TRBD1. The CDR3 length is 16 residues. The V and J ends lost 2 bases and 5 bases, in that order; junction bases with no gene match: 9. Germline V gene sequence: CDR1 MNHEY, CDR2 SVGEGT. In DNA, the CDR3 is TGTGCCAGCAGTTACCACCGGGACAGGGGTCACCACGAGCAGTACCTC. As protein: CASSYHRDRGHHEQYL.

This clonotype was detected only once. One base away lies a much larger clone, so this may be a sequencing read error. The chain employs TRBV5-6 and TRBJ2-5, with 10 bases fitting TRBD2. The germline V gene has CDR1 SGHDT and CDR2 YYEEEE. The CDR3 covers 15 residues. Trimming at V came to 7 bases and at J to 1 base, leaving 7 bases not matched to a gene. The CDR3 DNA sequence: TGTGCCAGCGGGAGAATAGCGGGAGGCCAAGAGACCCAGTACTTC. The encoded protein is CASGRIAGGQETQYF.

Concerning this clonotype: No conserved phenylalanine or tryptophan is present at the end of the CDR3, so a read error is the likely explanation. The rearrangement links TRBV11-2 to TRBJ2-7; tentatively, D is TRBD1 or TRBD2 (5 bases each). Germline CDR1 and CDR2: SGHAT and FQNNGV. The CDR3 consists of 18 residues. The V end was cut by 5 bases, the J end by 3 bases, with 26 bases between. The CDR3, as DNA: TGTGCCAGCAGCCCGATTAAGAGGAGGACAAGGGATTTCTACGAGCAGTACCTC. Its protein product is CASSPIKRRTRDFYEQYL.

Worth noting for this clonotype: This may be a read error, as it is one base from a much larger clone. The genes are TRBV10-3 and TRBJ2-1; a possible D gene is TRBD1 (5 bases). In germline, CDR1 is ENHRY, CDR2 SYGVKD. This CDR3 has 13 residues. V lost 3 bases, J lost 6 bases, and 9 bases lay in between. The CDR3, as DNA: TGTGCCATCAGTGACCTGACAGCCAATGAGCAGTTCTTC. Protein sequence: CAISDLTANEQFF.

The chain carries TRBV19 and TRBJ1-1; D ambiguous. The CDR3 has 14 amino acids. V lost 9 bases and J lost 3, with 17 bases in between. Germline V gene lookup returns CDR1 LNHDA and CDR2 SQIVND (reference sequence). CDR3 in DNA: TGTGCCAGCACCTTCCAAGGCCCGTACACTGAAGCTTTCTTT. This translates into CASTFQGPYTEAFF.

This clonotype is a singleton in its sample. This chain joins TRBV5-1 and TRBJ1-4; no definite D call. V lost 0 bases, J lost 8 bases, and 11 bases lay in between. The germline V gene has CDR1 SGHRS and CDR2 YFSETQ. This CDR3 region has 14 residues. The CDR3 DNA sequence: TGCGCCAGCAGCTTGGCCACTTCGGGCGAAAAACTGTTTTTT. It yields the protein CASSLATSGEKLFF.

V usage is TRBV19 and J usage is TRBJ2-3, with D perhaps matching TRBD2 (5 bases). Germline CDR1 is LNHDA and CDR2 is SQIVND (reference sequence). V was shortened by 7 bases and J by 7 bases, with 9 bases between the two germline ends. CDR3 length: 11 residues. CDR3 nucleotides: TGTGCCAGTACTAGCTCAAATACGCAGTATTTT. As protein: CASTSSNTQYF.

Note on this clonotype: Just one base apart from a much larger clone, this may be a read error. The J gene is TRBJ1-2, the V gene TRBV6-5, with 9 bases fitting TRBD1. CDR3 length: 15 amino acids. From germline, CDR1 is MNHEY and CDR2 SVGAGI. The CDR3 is CASSTGQGRNYGYAF. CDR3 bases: TGTGCCAGCAGTACAGGACAGGGGCGGAACTATGGCTACGCCTTC.

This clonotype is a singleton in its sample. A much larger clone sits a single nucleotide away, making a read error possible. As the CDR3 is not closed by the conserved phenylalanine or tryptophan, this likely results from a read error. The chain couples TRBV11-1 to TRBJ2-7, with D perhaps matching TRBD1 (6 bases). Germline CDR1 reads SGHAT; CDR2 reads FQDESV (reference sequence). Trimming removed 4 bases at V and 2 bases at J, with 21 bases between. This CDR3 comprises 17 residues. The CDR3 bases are TGTGCCAGCAGCTGGGCCGGACAGCCCAGCAATACCTACGAGCAGTACTCC. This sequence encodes CASSWAGQPSNTYEQYS.

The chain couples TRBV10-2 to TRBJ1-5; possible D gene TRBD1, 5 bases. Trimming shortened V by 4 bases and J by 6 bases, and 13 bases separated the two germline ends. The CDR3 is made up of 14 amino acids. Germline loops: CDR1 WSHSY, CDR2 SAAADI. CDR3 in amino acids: CASSAGQGGQPQHF. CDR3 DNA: TGCGCCAGCAGTGCCGGCCAGGGCGGTCAGCCCCAGCATTTT.

CDR3: CASSYQGPTDTQYF. DNA for the CDR3: TGTGCCAGCAGTTACCAGGGGCCCACAGATACGCAGTATTTT. The genes are TRBV6-2 or TRBV6-3 and TRBJ2-3, with D perhaps matching TRBD1 (6 bases). There are 14 residues in the CDR3. Per germline, CDR1 MNHEY and CDR2 SVGEGT. V was pared by 2 bases and J by 2 bases, with 8 bases between.

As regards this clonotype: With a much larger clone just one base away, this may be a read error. The CDR3 DNA reads as TGTGCCAACAGGACCTCTCGGGGAAACTACGAGCAGTACTTC. Amino acid sequence: CANRTSRGNYEQYF. The chain joins TRBV6-2 or TRBV6-3 to TRBJ2-7; either TRBD1 or TRBD2 may supply D (5 bases each). CDR3 length: 14 residues. V lost 10 bases, J lost 3 bases, and 19 bases lay in between. Per germline, CDR1 MNHEY and CDR2 SVGEGT.

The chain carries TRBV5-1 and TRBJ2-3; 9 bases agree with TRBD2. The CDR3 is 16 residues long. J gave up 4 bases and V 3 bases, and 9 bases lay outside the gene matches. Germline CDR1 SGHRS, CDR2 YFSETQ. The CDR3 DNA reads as TGCGCCAGCAGCTCGAACATAGCGGGAGTGGCAGATACGCAGTATTTT. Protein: CASSSNIAGVADTQYF. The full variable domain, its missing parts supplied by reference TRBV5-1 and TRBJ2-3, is KAGVTQTPRYLIKTRGQQVTLSCSPISGHRSVSWYQQTPGQGLQFLFEYFSETQRNKGNFPGRFSGRQFSNSRSEMNVSTLELGDSALYLCASSSNIAGVADTQYFGPGTRLTVL.

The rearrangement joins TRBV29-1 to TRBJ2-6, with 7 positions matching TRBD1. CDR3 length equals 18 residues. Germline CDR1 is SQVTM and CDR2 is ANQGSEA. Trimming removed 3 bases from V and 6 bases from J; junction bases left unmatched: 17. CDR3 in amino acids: CSVDTTGTGAAEANVLTF. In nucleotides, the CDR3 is TGCAGCGTTGATACAACCGGCACAGGGGCAGCTGAGGCCAACGTCCTGACTTTC.

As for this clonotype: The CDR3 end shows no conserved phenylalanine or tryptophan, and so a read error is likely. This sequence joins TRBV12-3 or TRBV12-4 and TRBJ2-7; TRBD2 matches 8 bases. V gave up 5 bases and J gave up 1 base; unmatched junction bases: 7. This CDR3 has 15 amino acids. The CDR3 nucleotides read TGTGCCAGCAGTATGGGGACGGGGGGGTCCTACGAGCAGTACCTC. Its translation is CASSMGTGGSYEQYL.

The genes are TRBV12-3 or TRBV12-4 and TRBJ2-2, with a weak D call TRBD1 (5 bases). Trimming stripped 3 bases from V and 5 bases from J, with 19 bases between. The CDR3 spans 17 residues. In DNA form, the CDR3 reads TGTGCCAGCAGTTTCCGGACACCTTCTACCCAGACCGGGGAGCTGTTTTTT. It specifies CASSFRTPSTQTGELFF.

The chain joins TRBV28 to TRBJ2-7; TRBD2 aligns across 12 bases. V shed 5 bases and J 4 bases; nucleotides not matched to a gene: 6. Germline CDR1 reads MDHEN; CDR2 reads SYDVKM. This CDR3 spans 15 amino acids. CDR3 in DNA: TGTGCCAGCAGTCTCAGGACTAGCGGGACATACGAGCAGTACTTC. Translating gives CASSLRTSGTYEQYF.

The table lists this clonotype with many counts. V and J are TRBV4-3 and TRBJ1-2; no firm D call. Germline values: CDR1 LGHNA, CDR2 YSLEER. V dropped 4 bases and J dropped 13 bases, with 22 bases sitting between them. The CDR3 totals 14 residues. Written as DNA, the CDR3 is TGCGCCAGCAGCCTCACTGGGCCGGGCCGTGGTTCCACCTTC. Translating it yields CASSLTGPGRGSTF.

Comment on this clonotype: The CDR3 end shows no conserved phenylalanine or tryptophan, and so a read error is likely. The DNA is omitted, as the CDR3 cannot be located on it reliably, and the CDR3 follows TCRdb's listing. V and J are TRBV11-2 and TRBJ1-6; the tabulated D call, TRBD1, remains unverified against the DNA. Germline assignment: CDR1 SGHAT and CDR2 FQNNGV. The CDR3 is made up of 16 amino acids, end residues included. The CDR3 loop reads CASSPIPQGFGSPFHL.

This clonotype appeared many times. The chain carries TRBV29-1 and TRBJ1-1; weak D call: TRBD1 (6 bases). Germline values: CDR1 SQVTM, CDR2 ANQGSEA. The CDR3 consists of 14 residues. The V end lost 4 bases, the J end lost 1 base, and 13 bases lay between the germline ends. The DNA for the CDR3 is TGCAGCGTTGCCGGGGGGCAAAGGAACACTGAAGCTTTCTTT. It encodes CSVAGGQRNTEAFF.

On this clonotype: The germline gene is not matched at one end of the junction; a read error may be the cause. The CDR3 protein is CVSSAESGKQFF. CDR3 DNA sequence: TGCGTCAGCAGCGCCGAGTCCGGTAAGCAGTTCTTC. The V call is TRBV4-3, the J call TRBJ2-1, with D uncertain. This CDR3 comprises 12 residues. CDR1 LGHNA and CDR2 YSLEER come from the germline V gene.

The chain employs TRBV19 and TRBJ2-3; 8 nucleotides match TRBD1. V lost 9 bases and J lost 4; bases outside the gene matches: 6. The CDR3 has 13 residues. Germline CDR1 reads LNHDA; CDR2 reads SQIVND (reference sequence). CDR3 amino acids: CASTTGAADTQYF. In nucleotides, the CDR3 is TGTGCCAGCACGACAGGGGCAGCAGATACGCAGTATTTT.

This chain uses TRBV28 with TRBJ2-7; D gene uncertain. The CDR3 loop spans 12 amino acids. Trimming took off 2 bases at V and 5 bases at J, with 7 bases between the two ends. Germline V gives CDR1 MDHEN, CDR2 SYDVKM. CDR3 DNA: TGTGCCAGCAGTTTAATCGAGAACGAGCAGTACTTC. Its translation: CASSLIENEQYF. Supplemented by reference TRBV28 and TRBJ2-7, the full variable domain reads DVKVTQSSRYLVKRTGEKVFLECVQDMDHENMFWYRQDPGLGLRLIYFSYDVKMKEKGDIPEGYSVSREKKERFSLILESASTNQTSMYLCASSLIENEQYFGPGTRLTVT.

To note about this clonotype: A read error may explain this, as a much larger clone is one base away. CDR3 loop: CASSQARATDPYEQYF. The CDR3 DNA reads as TGCGCCAGCAGCCAAGCCCGGGCAACTGATCCCTACGAGCAGTACTTC. The rearrangement uses TRBV4-3 and TRBJ2-7, with D uncertain. V was trimmed by 1 base and J by 2 bases, leaving 15 bases between them. The CDR3 is 16 amino acids. Germline V gene data show CDR1 as LGHNA and CDR2 as YSLEER.

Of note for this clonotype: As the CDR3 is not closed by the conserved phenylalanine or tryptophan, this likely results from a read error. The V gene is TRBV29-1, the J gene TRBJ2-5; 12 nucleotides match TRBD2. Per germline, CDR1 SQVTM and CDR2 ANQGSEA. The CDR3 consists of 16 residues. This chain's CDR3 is CSVGLTSGRPQETQYS. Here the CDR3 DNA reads TGCAGTGTTGGCCTGACTAGCGGGAGACCCCAAGAGACCCAGTACTCC.

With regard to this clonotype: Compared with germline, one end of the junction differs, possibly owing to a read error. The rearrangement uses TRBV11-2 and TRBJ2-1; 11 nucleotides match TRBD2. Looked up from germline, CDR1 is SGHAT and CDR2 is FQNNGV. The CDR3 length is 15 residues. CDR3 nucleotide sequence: TGTGACAGCAGTAGGACTAGCGGGCCTTACAATGAGCAGTTATTC. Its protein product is CDSSRTSGPYNEQLF.